The 5 T cell receptor beta chains below were found in one sample sequenced in a study. TCRdb reprocessed the 5' RACE reads with MiXCR, giving one entry per CDR3 protein. The profile shows 25,000 to 40,000 distinct CDR3 sequences, 24% of them singletons. Source material: memory CD4+ T cells sorted from blood. Subset: memory CD4+ T cells, CD4+CD45RO+CD25-. The receptors come from a female donor with breast cancer.

Turning to this clonotype: With a much larger clone just one base away, this may be a read error. V usage is TRBV7-8 and J usage is TRBJ2-7; 7 bases match TRBD2. The CDR3 covers 13 residues. Germline V gives CDR1 SGHVS, CDR2 FQNEAQ. J lost 2 bases, V lost 5 bases, and 3 bases had no gene match. The CDR3 sequence is CASSVRGAYEQYF. The CDR3 DNA reads TGTGCCAGCAGCGTCCGGGGGGCCTACGAGCAGTACTTC.

This chain connects TRBV21-1 to TRBJ1-6. TRBV21-1 is termed a pseudogene. The CDR3 sequence is 17 residues long. CDR3 sequence reads: CASSNGGDGTSGSPLHF. In nucleotides, the CDR3 is TGTGCCAGCAGCAATGGGGGGGATGGGACCTCGGGGTCACCCCTCCACTTT.

This sequence joins TRBV6-1 and TRBJ2-1; D might be TRBD1 (6 bases). Trimming removed 2 bases at V and 0 bases at J, with 8 bases between. Germline-derived CDR1 and CDR2 are MNHNS and SASEGT. This CDR3 is 15 amino acids long. The CDR3, as DNA: TGTGCCAGCAGTGAATTGGACAGCTCCTACAATGAGCAGTTCTTC. It yields the protein CASSELDSSYNEQFF.

This clonotype turned up a few times. The chain is built from TRBV6-6 and TRBJ1-2; 7 bases agree with TRBD1. The germline CDR1 and CDR2 sequences are MNHNY and SVGAGI (reference sequence). The CDR3 consists of 15 residues. V was clipped by 0 bases and J by 3 bases; unmatched bases: 4. CDR3 bases: TGTGCCAGCAGTTACTCCACAGGGGACTACTATGGCTACACCTTC. Protein: CASSYSTGDYYGYTF.

This clonotype is deemed medium-sized (0.01 to 0.1%). The chain recombines TRBV7-9 with TRBJ2-1; D not resolved. CDR1 and CDR2 from the germline V gene are SEHNR and FQNEAQ (reference sequence). The CDR3 spans 15 residues. With 1 base removed from V and 4 bases from J, the gap between germline ends came to 11 bases. CDR3 coding DNA: TGTGCCAGCAGCTTAGTGAACTCCCGGTACAATGAGCAGTTCTTC. Residues: CASSLVNSRYNEQFF.